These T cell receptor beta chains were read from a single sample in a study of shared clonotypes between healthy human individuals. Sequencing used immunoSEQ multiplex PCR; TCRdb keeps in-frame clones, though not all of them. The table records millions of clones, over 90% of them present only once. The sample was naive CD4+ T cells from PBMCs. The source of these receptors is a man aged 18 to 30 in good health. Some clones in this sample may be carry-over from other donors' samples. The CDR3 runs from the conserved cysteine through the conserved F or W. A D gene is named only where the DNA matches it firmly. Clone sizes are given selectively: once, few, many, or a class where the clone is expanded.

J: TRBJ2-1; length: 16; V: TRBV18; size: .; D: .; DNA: TGTGCCAGCTCACCCAGCCAGGTGAGCTCCTACAATGAGCAGTTCTTC; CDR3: CASSPSQVSSYNEQFF
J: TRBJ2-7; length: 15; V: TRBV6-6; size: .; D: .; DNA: TGTGCCAGCAGTGATACCGGGACGGTTGCCCACGAGCAGTACTTC; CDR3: CASSDTGTVAHEQYF
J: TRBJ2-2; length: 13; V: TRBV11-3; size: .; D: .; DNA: TGTGCCAGCAGCATCGAATACACCGGGGAGCTGTTTTTT; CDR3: CASSIEYTGELFF
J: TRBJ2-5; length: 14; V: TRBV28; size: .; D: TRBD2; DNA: TGTGCCAGCAGTTTCGGTAGCGGGAGTGAGACCCAGTACTTC; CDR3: CASSFGSGSETQYF
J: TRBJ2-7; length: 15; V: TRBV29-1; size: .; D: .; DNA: TGCAGCGTAGCCGGGAAGATAAAGAGCTCCTACGAGCAGTACTTC; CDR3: CSVAGKIKSSYEQYF
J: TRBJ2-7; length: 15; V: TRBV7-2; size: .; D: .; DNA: TGTGCCAGCAGCCCGGCCGGGACGGAGACCTACGAGCAGTACTTC; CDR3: CASSPAGTETYEQYF
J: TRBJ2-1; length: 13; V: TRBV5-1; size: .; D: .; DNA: TGCGCCAGCTCGCAGGGAGAGTACAATGAGCAGTTCTTC; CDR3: CASSQGEYNEQFF
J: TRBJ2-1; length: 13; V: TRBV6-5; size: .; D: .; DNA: TGTGCCAGCAGTTACTCGAATCTGGAGGGGCAGTTCTTC; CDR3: CASSYSNLEGQFF
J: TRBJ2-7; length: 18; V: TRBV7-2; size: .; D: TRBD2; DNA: TGTGCCAGCAGCTTAGTTGGGCTAGCGGGAGGTTGGGGCTACGAGCAGTACTTC; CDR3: CASSLVGLAGGWGYEQYF
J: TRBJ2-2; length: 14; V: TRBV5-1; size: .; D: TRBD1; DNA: TGCGCCAGCAGCCCGGGACAGATGACCGGGGAGCTGTTTTTT; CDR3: CASSPGQMTGELFF
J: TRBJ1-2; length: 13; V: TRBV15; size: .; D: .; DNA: TGTGCCACCAGCAGAGATATGTTTGGGACCAGCACCTTC; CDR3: CATSRDMFGTSTF
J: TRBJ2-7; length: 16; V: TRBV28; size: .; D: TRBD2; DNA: TGTGCCAGCAGTTTCCGGTTGGGAGGGCCGGGCTACGAGCAGTACTTC; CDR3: CASSFRLGGPGYEQYF
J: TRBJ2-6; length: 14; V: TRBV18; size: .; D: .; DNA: TGTGCCAGCCACGGTGGTTCTGGGGCCAACGTCCTGACTTTC; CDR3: CASHGGSGANVLTF
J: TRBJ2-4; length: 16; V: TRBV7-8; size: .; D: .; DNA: TGTGCCAGCAGCTTAGGATGGAGGGACCCCAAAAACATTCAGTACTTC; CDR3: CASSLGWRDPKNIQYF
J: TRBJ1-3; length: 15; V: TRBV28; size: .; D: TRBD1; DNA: TGTGCCAGCAGGGTCAGGGGGCCCTCTGGAAACACCATATATTTT; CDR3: CASRVRGPSGNTIYF
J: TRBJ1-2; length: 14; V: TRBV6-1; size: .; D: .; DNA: TGTGCCAGCAGGGACCCCTTCGGGGGATATGGCTACACCTTC; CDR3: CASRDPFGGYGYTF
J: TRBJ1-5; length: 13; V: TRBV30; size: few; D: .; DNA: TGTGCCTGGAGCAAAGGGGACAATCAGCCCCAGCATTTT; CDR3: CAWSKGDNQPQHF
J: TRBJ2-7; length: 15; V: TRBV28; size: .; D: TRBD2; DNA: TGTGCCAGCAGTTTGCCTGGGGGGGGGAGCCACGAGCAGTACTTC; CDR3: CASSLPGGGSHEQYF
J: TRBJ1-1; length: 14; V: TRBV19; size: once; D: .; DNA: TGTGCCAGTAGTATATGGGGGCAGGGTGGAGGAGCTTTCTTT; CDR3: CASSIWGQGGGAFF
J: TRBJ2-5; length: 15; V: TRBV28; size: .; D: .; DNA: TGTGCCAGCAGTTTACGGGCGACTGGGGGAGAGACCCAGTACTTC; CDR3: CASSLRATGGETQYF
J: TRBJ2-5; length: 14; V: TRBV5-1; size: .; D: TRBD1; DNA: TGCGCCAGCAGCCGTCGGACAGGGGAGGAGACCCAGTACTTC; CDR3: CASSRRTGEETQYF
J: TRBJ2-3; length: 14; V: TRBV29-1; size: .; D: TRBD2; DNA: TGCAGCGTTGTGGGACTACGGAACACAGATACGCAGTATTTT; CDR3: CSVVGLRNTDTQYF
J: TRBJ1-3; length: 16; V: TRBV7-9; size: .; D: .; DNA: TGTGCCAGCAGCCCCTCTGGGGTCCGGGCTGGAAACACCATATATTTT; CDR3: CASSPSGVRAGNTIYF
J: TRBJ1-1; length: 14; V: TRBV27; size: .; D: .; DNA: TGTGCCAGCAGTTCGCGACAGATGAACACTGAAGCTTTCTTT; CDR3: CASSSRQMNTEAFF
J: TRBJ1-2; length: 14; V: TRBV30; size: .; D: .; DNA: TGTGCCTGGACCCCAGGGTTAGGGAACTATGGCTACACCTTC; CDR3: CAWTPGLGNYGYTF